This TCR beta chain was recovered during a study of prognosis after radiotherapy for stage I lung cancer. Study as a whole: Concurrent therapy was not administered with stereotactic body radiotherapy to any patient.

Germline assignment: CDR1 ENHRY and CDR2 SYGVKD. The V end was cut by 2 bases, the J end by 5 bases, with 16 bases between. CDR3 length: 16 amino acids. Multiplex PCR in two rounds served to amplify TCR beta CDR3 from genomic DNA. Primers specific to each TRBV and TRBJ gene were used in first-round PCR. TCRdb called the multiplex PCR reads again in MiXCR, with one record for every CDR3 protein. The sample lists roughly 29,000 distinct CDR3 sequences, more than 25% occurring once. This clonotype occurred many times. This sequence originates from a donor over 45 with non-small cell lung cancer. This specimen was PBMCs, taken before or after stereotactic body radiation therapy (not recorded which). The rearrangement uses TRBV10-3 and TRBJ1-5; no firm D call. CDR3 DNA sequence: TGTGCCATCAGTGAGGATGGCGGTCTACCGGATCAGCCCCAGCATTTT. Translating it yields CAISEDGGLPDQPQHF.